Presented here are 3 T cell receptor beta chains from one specimen sequenced in a study of long-term antiretroviral therapy in people with HIV. The run of the v3.0 immunoSEQ assay was at survey level. Some clones are missing from TCRdb's copy, which holds only in-frame ones; the method was immunoSEQ multiplex PCR. There are approximately 25,000 clones in the sample; over 85% occur only once, and over 8.5% lies in the top ten. Source: unsorted PBMCs, taken 7.6 years after starting antiretroviral therapy. All receptors come from a woman aged 40 to 49 with HIV.

CDR3 sequence reads: CASGLQPTNYGYTF. The CDR3, as DNA: TGTGCTAGTGGTTTGCAGCCTACCAACTATGGCTACACCTTC. The rearrangement joins TRBV12-5 to TRBJ1-2; unclear D gene. V was clipped by 2 bases and J by 2 bases, with 9 bases between them. The CDR3 length is 14 residues. Per germline, CDR1 LGHNT and CDR2 FRNRAP.

The chain couples TRBV1 to TRBJ2-7; TRBD1, the table's D call, lacks a check against the DNA. TRBV1 is a listed pseudogene. The CDR3 runs 15 residues. The CDR3 loop reads CTSSQPLEQGYEQYF. The CDR3 DNA sequence: TGCACCAGCAGCCAACCACTAGAACAGGGCTACGAGCAGTACTTC.

V usage is TRBV2 and J usage is TRBJ2-1, with D unclear. The CDR3 spans 14 residues. CDR1 and CDR2 from the germline V gene are SNHLY and FYNNEI. The germline V and J ends were trimmed by 5 bases and 8 bases, with 16 bases remaining between them. The CDR3 bases are TGTGCCAGCAGTCGAACGACGGTGATCGATGAGCAGTTCTTC. Residues: CASSRTTVIDEQFF.